This is a list of T cell receptor beta chains from one sample in a study of blood T cell repertoires in COVID-19. Profiling relied on immunoSEQ multiplex PCR, and the TCRdb table lists in-frame clones only, not all of them. Among hundreds of thousands of clones, approximately 90% were seen once, and the ten largest hold around a tenth. Sequenced material: peripheral blood. The source of these receptors is a man aged 50-60 years with COVID-19, enrolled during active disease. The conserved cysteine and the conserved F or W are not part of the CDR3 here.

J: TRBJ2-7; V: TRBV14; CDR3: ASSQDSPPSYEQY
J: TRBJ1-2; V: TRBV7-9; CDR3: ASSPGRGNYGYT
J: TRBJ2-7; V: TRBV6-5; CDR3: ASRGLAGDYEQY
J: TRBJ2-7; V: TRBV7-2; CDR3: ASSKQLAGNLYEQY
J: TRBJ1-3; V: TRBV11-2; CDR3: ASSLALDTIY
J: TRBJ2-1; V: TRBV11-2; CDR3: ASSFHTGNEQF
J: TRBJ2-2; V: TRBV13; CDR3: ASRLAGRTGELF
J: TRBJ2-1; V: TRBV10-1; CDR3: ASSEMGLAGNEQF
J: TRBJ1-4; V: TRBV18; CDR3: ASSQGSKNEKLF
J: TRBJ2-2; V: TRBV7-2; CDR3: ASSLGQNTGELF
J: TRBJ2-3; V: TRBV7-8; CDR3: ASSPRRGGLPTDTQY
J: TRBJ2-5; V: TRBV3-1/TRBV3-2; CDR3: ASSQSPRETQY
J: TRBJ2-1; V: TRBV23-1; CDR3: ASSQSNSYNEQF
J: TRBJ1-2; V: TRBV4-3; CDR3: ASSHQQGQRGYT
J: TRBJ2-3; V: TRBV5-5; CDR3: ASSPGAPTDTQY
J: TRBJ2-2; V: TRBV5-1; CDR3: ASSLGLAGVTGELF
J: TRBJ2-2; V: TRBV5-6; CDR3: ASSLASGGLPYTGELF
J: TRBJ2-1; V: TRBV18; CDR3: ASSSVVTGTNEQF
J: TRBJ1-4; V: TRBV7-9; CDR3: ASSQSGENEKLF
J: TRBJ2-5; V: TRBV5-5; CDR3: ASSLRGAVYQETQY
J: TRBJ1-2; V: TRBV7-9; CDR3: ASSLGKDRYGYT
J: TRBJ2-1; V: TRBV28; CDR3: ASILIPGQGYNEQF
J: TRBJ2-5; V: TRBV6-5; CDR3: ASSYSSGGGTETQY
J: TRBJ1-2; V: TRBV5-1; CDR3: ASSLDSGPYGYT
J: TRBJ2-7; V: TRBV3-1/TRBV3-2; CDR3: ASSSRVAGEYEQY
J: TRBJ2-7; V: TRBV7-9; CDR3: ASSFRQGGAHEQY
J: TRBJ2-6; V: TRBV30; CDR3: AWSLTGRSSGANVLT
J: TRBJ1-1; V: TRBV6-5; CDR3: ASSRRGPEAF
J: TRBJ1-1; V: TRBV6-2/TRBV6-3; CDR3: ASSYFRQGQNTEAF
J: TRBJ2-3; V: TRBV5-8; CDR3: ASSLRTRLDTQY
J: TRBJ1-1; V: TRBV6-5; CDR3: ASSYSHLRTFTEAF
J: TRBJ1-5; V: TRBV7-2; CDR3: ASSSRTNQPQH
J: TRBJ1-3; V: TRBV4-3; CDR3: ASSQDPPQGFSGNTIY
J: TRBJ2-7; V: TRBV6-5; CDR3: ASSRPGTSGYEQY
J: TRBJ1-2; V: TRBV6-1; CDR3: ASSEGTQIGGYT
J: TRBJ2-3; V: TRBV5-1; CDR3: ASSLAGGQGRTQPTDTQY
J: TRBJ1-2; V: TRBV19; CDR3: ASNLPRDRKRTNYGYT
J: TRBJ1-5; V: TRBV5-1; CDR3: ASSLGGPNQPQH
J: TRBJ1-2; V: TRBV11-2; CDR3: ASSLDRTVYGYT
J: TRBJ2-7; V: TRBV3-1/TRBV3-2; CDR3: ASSHRGTYEQY
J: TRBJ2-3; V: TRBV6-5; CDR3: ASSYVGLAGIKTQY
J: TRBJ2-7; V: TRBV7-9; CDR3: ASSLYVKYEQY
J: TRBJ2-4; V: TRBV11-2; CDR3: ASSLRGSRLAKNIQY
J: TRBJ2-7; V: TRBV14; CDR3: ASSLLGGIEQY
J: TRBJ2-7; V: TRBV24-1; CDR3: ATPHPQGAAYEQY
J: TRBJ2-7; V: TRBV3-1/TRBV3-2; CDR3: ASSQALAGLPGQY
J: TRBJ2-7; V: TRBV5-1; CDR3: ASSLVRGNYEQY
J: TRBJ2-7; V: TRBV7-8; CDR3: ASSVTGNYEQY
J: TRBJ2-7; V: TRBV15; CDR3: ATSREKGALPYEQY
J: TRBJ1-2; V: TRBV5-1; CDR3: ASSRTTTENYGYT
J: TRBJ2-1; V: TRBV15; CDR3: ATSSQGGDEQF
J: TRBJ1-3; V: TRBV5-1; CDR3: ASKTGVSGNTIY
J: TRBJ1-2; V: TRBV12-3/TRBV12-4; CDR3: ASSLGQGYGYT
J: TRBJ1-2; V: TRBV30; CDR3: AWSLGTGVWGYT
J: TRBJ2-2; V: TRBV30; CDR3: AWSVQAGVGGELF